This TCR beta chain was observed in a study of shared T cell receptors in the human thymus. Sequenced by immunoSEQ multiplex PCR; TCRdb stores in-frame clones only, minus some. The sample lists about 660,000 clones, 85% to 90% occurring once. This CDR3 is 15 amino acids long. V was trimmed by 5 bases and J by 3 bases, leaving 14 bases between them. Per the germline V gene, CDR1 is PRHDT and CDR2 is FYEKMQ (reference sequence). This clone was observed once. The sample was also linked to a second study, of human thymus T cells. That source adds: Thymic samples were excised during corrective heart operations. What related research reported was that thymic repertoires overlapped highly among unrelated individuals.

The specimen was thymocytes. This chain uses TRBV13 with TRBJ2-1; a possible D gene is TRBD2 (6 bases). This TCR was sampled from a boy less than two years old with a congenital heart defect. The CDR3 reads CASSLNRTIYNEQFF. In DNA form, the CDR3 reads TGTGCCAGCAGCCTCAACAGGACTATCTACAATGAGCAGTTCTTC.